This T cell receptor beta chain is drawn from a study of Graves' ophthalmopathy and Graves' hyperthyroidism. Background on the study: Peripheral blood sampling preceded any treatment and occurred at initial diagnosis.

The CDR3 contains 15 residues. Trimming pared 5 bases from V and 4 bases from J, leaving 15 bases between. Germline V lookup: CDR1 MNHNS, CDR2 SASEGT. CDR3 regions of TCR beta were amplified from RNA transcripts. The authors performed first-round RT-PCR with HTBI primers and then a second-round multiplex PCR. TCRdb analysed the multiplex PCR reads with MiXCR anew, one entry per CDR3 protein. Of fewer than 650,000 distinct CDR3 sequences in the sample, roughly 20% are singletons; the top ten hold 7.1%. The evidence that diagnosis relied on was clinical symptoms, serum thyroxine, TRAb, thyroid ultrasound and orbital computed tomography. There are many counts of this clonotype. The antigen is undetermined. Findings of the study overall: A model of 13 signatures distinguished ophthalmopathy from stable hyperthyroidism at 87.88% sensitivity and 81.08% specificity. Among expanded thyroid clonotypes above 0.001 frequency, most also occurred in blood.

Sequencing was done on a sample of peripheral blood. The sequence derives from a woman aged 18-29 years with stable Graves' hyperthyroidism. Some clones in this sample may be carry-over from other donors' samples. V gene TRBV6-1 combines with J gene TRBJ1-5; no clear D gene. CDR3 sequence reads: CASSLYFRPNQPQHF. The CDR3 region has the DNA TGTGCCAGCAGTCTTTACTTTAGGCCTAATCAGCCCCAGCATTTT.